These 6 T cell receptor beta chains were all obtained from the same sample, sequenced in a study of T-cell reconstitution after alpha-beta-depleted transplantation in children. For TCRbeta, the library was prepared with unique molecular identifiers. In TCRdb, the PCR reads were re-called with MiXCR into one record per CDR3 protein. Among around 500,000 distinct CDR3 sequences listed, around 23% were seen once. The specimen comprised PBMCs, mostly from graft donor cells, sampled 360 days after TCRalphabeta/CD19-depleted stem cell transplant. The origin of the receptors is a boy under two years old who had a stem cell transplant for acute myeloid leukemia, so the T cells may come from the graft donor.

The table lists this clonotype with many counts. V is TRBV7-9 and J is TRBJ1-1; 9 bases map to TRBD1. CDR3 size: 14 residues. CDR1 and CDR2 from the germline V gene are SEHNR and FQNEAQ (reference sequence). V trimming: 4 bases; J trimming: 5 bases; junction bases outside the gene matches: 5. CDR3 region: CASSSGTGRTEAFF. The DNA of the CDR3 is TGTGCCAGCAGCTCAGGGACAGGGAGGACTGAAGCTTTCTTT.

This clonotype turned up a few times. The V call is TRBV20-1, the J call TRBJ2-1; D might be TRBD1 (5 bases). Deletions cut 3 bases from V and 2 bases from J, with 14 bases between. Germline V gene lookup returns CDR1 DFQATT and CDR2 SNEGSKA (reference sequence). The CDR3 is made up of 15 amino acids. CDR3 in amino acids: CSASSKGKAYNEQFF. The CDR3 DNA reads TGCAGTGCTAGCTCTAAGGGGAAAGCCTACAATGAGCAGTTCTTC.

This clonotype appeared once. The chain combines TRBV4-3 with TRBJ2-1; D may match TRBD1 or TRBD2 (6 bases each). CDR1 is LGHNA, CDR2 YSLEER, per germline. CDR3 length: 17 residues. Trimming took off 0 bases at V and 8 bases at J, with 20 bases between the two ends. CDR3 DNA: TGCGCCAGCAGCCAAGATGCGTGGTCGGGGGCGGGCGATGAGCAGTTCTTC. It codes for CASSQDAWSGAGDEQFF.

This clonotype was observed a handful of times. This chain joins TRBV12-3 or TRBV12-4 and TRBJ1-5; TRBD1 is a possible D gene (5 bases). There are 17 residues in the CDR3. V was shortened by 2 bases and J by 1 base, with 15 bases between the two germline ends. The CDR3 is CASSLRPDGGSNQPQHF. In DNA form, the CDR3 reads TGTGCCAGCAGTTTAAGACCGGACGGGGGAAGCAATCAGCCCCAGCATTTT.

The chain recombines TRBV2 with TRBJ2-5; tentative D call: TRBD2 (6 bases). V was clipped by 4 bases and J by 2 bases, with 11 bases between them. CDR1 is SNHLY and CDR2 is FYNNEI in the germline V gene. This CDR3 has 14 amino acids. Written as DNA, the CDR3 is TGTGCCAGCAGTGGGTTGGAGGGACAAGAGACCCAGTACTTC. Translation gives CASSGLEGQETQYF.

This sequence joins TRBV12-3 or TRBV12-4 and TRBJ1-1; TRBD1 aligns across 7 bases. Trimming cost V 6 bases and J 7 bases; bases outside gene matches: 8. The CDR3 consists of 13 residues. The CDR3 loop is CASSQGGGSEAFF. CDR3 in DNA: TGTGCCAGCAGCCAAGGGGGCGGCAGTGAAGCTTTCTTT.